These 26 T cell receptor beta chains originate from one sample sequenced in a study of CD8 T cells in ankylosing spondylitis. TCRdb itself ran the 5' RACE reads through MiXCR, one entry per CDR3 protein. Of 230,000 or so distinct CDR3 sequences in the sample, 15% to 20% were seen once. Sequences were obtained from blood, either unsorted or a sorted T cell fraction (not recorded which). Receptor source: a male donor with ankylosing spondylitis or in good health (not recorded which).

This clonotype came up many times. The rearrangement uses TRBV10-2 and TRBJ2-5; perhaps D is TRBD1 or TRBD2 (6 bases each). CDR3 size: 14 residues. V was cut by 0 bases and J by 5 bases, with 10 bases left in between. The germline V gene encodes CDR1 WSHSY and CDR2 SAAADI. CDR3 sequence reads: CASSESQGGETQYF. CDR3 DNA: TGCGCCAGCAGTGAGTCTCAAGGGGGGGAGACCCAGTACTTC.

The genes are TRBV4-2 and TRBJ2-7, with TRBD2 matching over 8 bases. CDR1 is LGHNA, CDR2 YNFKEQ, per germline. Trimming took 4 bases from V and 0 from J; bases not matched to a gene: 20. The CDR3 runs to 20 residues. CDR3 in DNA: TGTGCCAGCAGCCCCGGGCTTCGCGGGAGGCGAGGTCCTGGCTCCTACGAGCAGTACTTC. Amino acid sequence: CASSPGLRGRRGPGSYEQYF.

The table lists this clonotype with a few counts. The V and J genes are TRBV7-9 and TRBJ2-1, with D perhaps TRBD2 (6 bases). The germline V gene encodes CDR1 SEHNR and CDR2 FQNEAQ (reference sequence). CDR3 length: 13 residues. Trimming shortened V by 11 bases and J by 7 bases, and 18 bases separated the two germline ends. CDR3 coding DNA: TGTGCCCGCCCACCGGGGAGGTGGAATGAGCAGTTCTTC. Translation: CARPPGRWNEQFF. Full variable domain (remainder filled in from reference TRBV7-9 and TRBJ2-1): DTGVSQNPRHKITKRGQNVTFRCDPISEHNRLYWYRQTLGQGPEFLTYFQNEAQLEKSRLLSDRFSAERPKGSFSTLEIQRTEQGDSAMYLCARPPGRWNEQFFGPGTRLTVL.

In this sample, this clonotype turned up many times. The junction departs from germline at one end; a sequencing error may be responsible. The chain recombines TRBV12-3 or TRBV12-4 with TRBJ1-5; D uncertain. The CDR3 runs to 12 residues. The DNA for the CDR3 is TGTGCCAGCAGCTTGTTAGGAGAGGGCCCCTCTTTT. Protein product: CASSLLGEGPSF.

A few counts support this clonotype. The chain links TRBV12-3 or TRBV12-4 to TRBJ2-3; D perhaps matches TRBD2 (5 bases). Trimming shortened V by 4 bases and J by 0 bases, and 14 bases separated the two germline ends. CDR3 size: 16 residues. The CDR3 is CASSSVGRESTDTQYF. In nucleotides, the CDR3 is TGTGCCAGCAGTTCAGTCGGTCGGGAAAGCACAGATACGCAGTATTTT.

This clonotype came up many times. V and J are TRBV4-3 and TRBJ2-3, with D possibly TRBD1 on 6 matching bases. Trimming took 3 bases from V and 1 from J, leaving 20 bases between them. Germline V gives CDR1 LGHNA, CDR2 YSLEER. The CDR3 is made up of 18 amino acids. The CDR3, as DNA: TGCGCCAGCAGCCAGGACAGAACAGGCTACGGCGGCACAGATACGCAGTATTTT. Protein: CASSQDRTGYGGTDTQYF.

This clonotype showed up many times. The chain is built from TRBV9 and TRBJ2-1, with D maybe TRBD2 (5 bases). V was pared by 1 base and J by 4 bases, with 18 bases between. Germline V gene lookup returns CDR1 SGDLS and CDR2 YYNGEE. The CDR3 extends over 17 amino acids. The CDR3, as DNA: TGTGCCAGCAGCGTACCGGACGAGGGAGATAGGTACAATGAGCAGTTCTTC. This translates into CASSVPDEGDRYNEQFF.

This clonotype was observed a few times. The chain uses TRBV5-6 and TRBJ1-5; 9 nucleotides line up with TRBD1. The trim removed 4 bases at V and 4 bases at J, leaving 3 bases unmatched. Germline CDR1 reads SGHDT; CDR2 reads YYEEEE. The CDR3 runs 14 residues. The CDR3 coding sequence is TGTGCCAGCAGCCGGGGGACAGGGAATCAGCCCCAGCATTTT. Its protein product is CASSRGTGNQPQHF.

CDR3 residues: CASSQSLRWGDNSPLHF. Here the CDR3 DNA reads TGCGCCAGCAGTCAGAGCCTAAGATGGGGGGATAATTCACCCCTCCACTTT. The chain carries TRBV4-1 and TRBJ1-6, with D possibly being TRBD1 (5 bases). The germline gives CDR1 MGHRA, CDR2 YSYEKL. The V gene lost 6 bases and the J gene lost 5 bases, with 20 bases spanning the gap. This CDR3 is 17 amino acids long.

The rearrangement uses TRBV7-6 and TRBJ2-7; 10 bases match TRBD2. J was trimmed by 2 bases and V by 5 bases; bases with no gene match: 6. Germline CDR1 SGHVS, CDR2 FNYEAQ. This CDR3 region has 15 residues. The CDR3 loop reads CASSPTSGSTYEQYF. In nucleotides, the CDR3 is TGTGCCAGCAGCCCGACTAGCGGGTCTACCTACGAGCAGTACTTC.

This clonotype was found a few times. The chain has TRBV6-1 and TRBJ2-1; D may correspond to TRBD1 or TRBD2 (5 bases each). Germline CDR1 reads MNHNS; CDR2 reads SASEGT. Trimming cost V 5 bases and J 1 base, with 15 bases left between them. The CDR3 has 16 residues. The CDR3 sequence is CASSRPPGSSYNEQFF. The CDR3 bases are TGTGCCAGCAGTCGCCCTCCAGGGAGTTCCTACAATGAGCAGTTCTTC.

This rearrangement joins TRBV12-3 or TRBV12-4 to TRBJ1-5; D is ambiguous. V gave up 7 bases and J gave up 2 bases, with 15 bases separating them. The CDR3 covers 15 residues. The DNA for the CDR3 is TGTGCCAGCACCCCAAAGGGTTTGGGCAATCAGCCCCAGCATTTT. Encoded protein: CASTPKGLGNQPQHF.

V gene TRBV10-3 combines with J gene TRBJ2-1; D is ambiguous. Germline CDR1 is ENHRY and CDR2 is SYGVKD. CDR3 length equals 12 residues. Trimming removed 2 bases from V and 10 bases from J, with 9 bases in between. CDR3 sequence: CAISEGRVEQFF. CDR3 in DNA: TGTGCCATCAGTGAGGGACGGGTAGAGCAGTTCTTC.

The V gene is TRBV20-1, the J gene TRBJ1-4; no clear D gene. CDR3 length: 16 amino acids. Germline CDR1 and CDR2: DFQATT and SNEGSKA (reference sequence). Deletions cut 6 bases from V and 0 bases from J, with 17 bases between. Written as DNA, the CDR3 is TGCAGTGCCCCCAATGACCAAGATGCAACTAATGAAAAACTGTTTTTT. This sequence encodes CSAPNDQDATNEKLFF.

V usage is TRBV4-1 and J usage is TRBJ2-1; TRBD2 agrees at 8 bases. J was trimmed by 5 bases and V by 0 bases; bases with no gene match: 15. The CDR3 extends over 19 amino acids. In germline, CDR1 is MGHRA, CDR2 YSYEKL. The CDR3 DNA reads as TGCGCCAGCAGCCAAGATAGGTTGGGAGGGCTAGCGGGTCACAATGAGCAGTTCTTC. Translating it yields CASSQDRLGGLAGHNEQFF.

This clonotype was counted between two and nine times. The chain carries TRBV27 and TRBJ1-4; a possible D gene is TRBD1 (5 bases). This CDR3 contains 14 residues. Deletions cut 0 bases from V and 5 bases from J, with 7 bases between. Per germline, CDR1 MNHEY and CDR2 SMNVEV (reference sequence). The CDR3 loop reads CASSLSQENEKLFF. As DNA, the CDR3 is TGTGCCAGCAGTTTATCACAGGAGAATGAAAAACTGTTTTTT.

The CDR3 is CASSQERASTDTQYF. For the CDR3, the DNA is TGCGCCAGCAGCCAGGAACGTGCTAGCACAGATACGCAGTATTTT. The chain has TRBV4-1 and TRBJ2-3, with D unclear. CDR3 length equals 15 residues. V was clipped by 3 bases and J by 0 bases, with 10 bases between them. Germline CDR1 reads MGHRA; CDR2 reads YSYEKL.

V is TRBV11-2 and J is TRBJ1-5; possibly TRBD1 for D (6 bases). This CDR3 comprises 15 residues. Germline V gene lookup returns CDR1 SGHAT and CDR2 FQNNGV. Trimming shortened V by 0 bases and J by 7 bases, and 13 bases separated the two germline ends. The CDR3 region is CASSLEGGAGQPQHF. CDR3 nucleotide sequence: TGTGCCAGCAGCTTAGAGGGGGGCGCGGGGCAGCCCCAGCATTTT.

This clonotype showed up just a few times. The chain combines TRBV4-1 with TRBJ2-1, with a weak D call TRBD2 (6 bases). Between the trimmed V and J ends, which lost 4 bases and 8 bases, there was a span of 12 bases. The CDR3 consists of 13 residues. Per germline, CDR1 MGHRA and CDR2 YSYEKL. This CDR3 reads CASSLRLGDEQFF. The CDR3 DNA reads as TGCGCCAGCAGCCTCCGACTAGGGGATGAGCAGTTCTTC.

This clonotype was detected only a few times. The chain links TRBV24-1 to TRBJ2-1, with D tentatively TRBD1 (5 bases). There are 12 residues in the CDR3. Trimming took off 4 bases at V and 9 bases at J, with 9 bases between the two ends. Germline V lookup: CDR1 KGHDR, CDR2 SFDVKD. This CDR3 is CATSEGRGEQFF. CDR3 sequence (DNA): TGTGCCACCAGTGAGGGAAGGGGTGAGCAGTTCTTC.

This clonotype came up many times. This CDR3 is CASSLKPTGDEQFF. CDR3 DNA sequence: TGTGCCAGCAGTTTAAAGCCCACAGGGGATGAGCAGTTCTTC. The genes are TRBV12-3 or TRBV12-4 and TRBJ2-1; the match to TRBD1 covers 7 bases. The CDR3 is 14 amino acids. After removal of 2 bases from V and 8 bases from J, the junction contained 6 bases not matched to a gene.

The V and J genes are TRBV9 and TRBJ1-4, with 8 bases matching TRBD1. The germline gives CDR1 SGDLS, CDR2 YYNGEE. The V segment lost 4 bases and the J segment 7 bases; nucleotides outside the gene matches: 9. There are 15 residues in the CDR3. The CDR3 sequence: CASSPGQGVGEKLFF. Here the CDR3 DNA reads TGTGCCAGCAGCCCAGGACAGGGTGTCGGTGAAAAACTGTTTTTT.

V is TRBV28 and J is TRBJ2-5; D unclear. This CDR3 has 13 residues. V dropped 6 bases and J dropped 5 bases, with 13 bases sitting between them. Germline values: CDR1 MDHEN, CDR2 SYDVKM. The CDR3 DNA reads as TGTGCCAGCAGGACCGGAGAGGTGGAGACCCAGTACTTC. It is translated as CASRTGEVETQYF.

This clonotype was observed at least ten times. The chain couples TRBV7-9 to TRBJ1-4, with unresolved D. Germline CDR1 reads SEHNR; CDR2 reads FQNEAQ (reference sequence). This CDR3 comprises 15 residues. Trimming removed 4 bases at V and 0 bases at J, with 9 bases between. The CDR3 is CASSSFPTTNEKLFF. The CDR3 DNA reads as TGTGCCAGCAGCTCCTTTCCCACAACTAATGAAAAACTGTTTTTT.

In this sample, this clonotype turned up a few times. V usage is TRBV4-1 and J usage is TRBJ1-4; possibly TRBD1 for D (5 bases). The CDR3 is 15 amino acids. Per germline, CDR1 MGHRA and CDR2 YSYEKL. V lost 2 bases and J 0 bases, leaving 7 bases between the germline ends. The CDR3 DNA reads as TGCGCCAGCAGCCAATTGACAGCAACTAATGAAAAACTGTTTTTT. Its translation: CASSQLTATNEKLFF.

This clonotype turned up a few times. The chain has TRBV7-3 and TRBJ2-1; 13 bases map to TRBD2. The CDR3 is 17 amino acids. Per germline, CDR1 SGHTA and CDR2 FQGTGA. V shed 1 base and J 2 bases; nucleotides not matched to a gene: 2. CDR3 DNA sequence: TGTGCCAGCAGCTTAAAGGGACTAGCGGGACCCTACAATGAGCAGTTCTTC. Translated: CASSLKGLAGPYNEQFF. Full variable domain (outside the CDR3, taken from reference TRBV7-3 and TRBJ2-1): GAGVSQTPSNKVTEKGKYVELRCDPISGHTALYWYRQSLGQGPEFLIYFQGTGAADDSGLPNDRFFAVRPEGSVSTLKIQRTERGDSAVYLCASSLKGLAGPYNEQFFGPGTRLTVL.